This T cell receptor (beta chain) was identified in a study of response to subunit inactivated influenza vaccine. TCRdb re-analysed the RT-PCR reads in MiXCR, keeping a single row per CDR3 protein. The data hold around 200,000 distinct CDR3 sequences, with approximately 12% observed a single time. The table lists this clonotype with a few counts. These data were also filed under a second study, of T cells expressing NK-cell markers. That paper adds: Synthesis of TCR beta cDNA relied on 5'RACE template switching carrying UMIs. Of eight sequenced donors, seven were HCMV-seropositive and one HCMV-seronegative. In a handful of donors, dominant clonotypes made up about 25-65% of CD3+CD56-NKG2C+ cells.

This receptor was obtained from a man over 45 who received an inactivated influenza vaccine. Here the sequenced sample was CD8+ T cells sorted from PBMCs, taken roughly 12 days after vaccination.

CDR3 sequence reads: CSAHRHVQVDEQYF. DNA of the CDR3: TGCAGTGCTCACAGACACGTCCAAGTCGACGAGCAGTACTTC. The V gene is TRBV20-1, the J gene TRBJ2-7; D call uncertain. The CDR3 consists of 14 residues. Germline V CDR1 and CDR2: DFQATT, SNEGSKA (reference sequence). Deletions cut 5 bases from V and 5 bases from J, with 19 bases between.